These T cell receptor beta chains were read from a single sample in a study of type 1 and type 2 diabetes patients. TCRdb reanalysed the multiplex PCR reads using MiXCR and keeps one entry per CDR3 protein. Found here are 250,000 to 300,000 distinct CDR3 sequences, approximately 45% of them singletons; the top ten hold around 13%. Sequences were obtained from peripheral blood mononuclear cells (PBMCs). These receptors were taken from a man aged 18 to 29 with type 2 diabetes. The CDR3 runs from the conserved cysteine through the conserved F or W. D genes are given only for firm matches. The size of a clone is reported for some rows only, either as once, few or many, or as a class for expanded clones.

TRBV10-1,NA,TRBJ1-5,NA,CASSELQGKPRHF,TGCGCCAGCAGTGAACTTCAGGGAAAGCCCCGGCATTTT
TRBV11-2,NA,TRBJ2-7,NA,CASSLEGAYSYEQYF,TGTGCCAGCAGCTTAGAGGGGGCTTACTCCTACGAGCAGTACTTC
TRBV3-1,NA,TRBJ1-2,NA,CASNSEGSSGYTF,TGTGCCAGCAACAGCGAGGGTTCGTCTGGCTACACCTTC
TRBV12-5,NA,TRBJ2-7,NA,CASKGTSSYEQYF,TGTGCCAGCAAGGGGACATCCTCCTACGAGCAGTACTTC
TRBV19,NA,TRBJ1-1,NA,CASNRFSNTEASF,TGTGCCAGTAATAGATTCTCGAACACTGAAGCTTCCTTT
TRBV19,NA,TRBJ2-7,NA,CASSIDRANEQYF,TGTGCCAGTAGTATAGACAGGGCTAACGAGCAGTACTTC
TRBV7-3,NA,TRBJ2-7,NA,CASSLEGSWGPLYEQYF,TGTGCCAGCAGCTTAGAAGGGAGTTGGGGACCCCTCTACGAGCAGTACTTC
TRBV9,NA,TRBJ1-1,NA,CASSVAARGEAFF,TGTGCCAGCAGCGTAGCCGCACGCGGTGAAGCTTTCTTT
TRBV9,NA,TRBJ2-2,once,CASSVAGNTGELFF,TGTGCCAGCAGCGTAGCGGGAAACACCGGGGAGCTGTTTTTT
TRBV25-1,NA,TRBJ2-5,NA,CASSERNRFQETQYF,TGTGCCAGCAGTGAACGAAACAGATTCCAAGAGACCCAGTACTTC
TRBV4-3,TRBD1,TRBJ1-5,NA,CASSPRTGDNQPQHF,TGCGCCAGCAGCCCAAGGACAGGGGACAATCAGCCCCAGCATTTT
TRBV27,NA,TRBJ2-7,NA,CASSFGQTYEQYF,TGTGCCAGCAGTTTCGGGCAGACCTACGAGCAGTACTTC
TRBV20-1,TRBD2,TRBJ2-7,NA,CSARLASTYEQYF,TGCAGTGCCAGACTAGCGTCGACCTACGAGCAGTACTTC
TRBV14,NA,TRBJ2-3,few,CASSRIGSTDTQYF,TGTGCCAGCAGCCGAATCGGATCCACAGATACGCAGTATTTT
TRBV2,TRBD1,TRBJ1-2,NA,CASSADRRSEGYTF,TGTGCCAGCAGTGCGGACAGGAGGTCGGAGGGCTACACCTTC
TRBV19,TRBD1,TRBJ2-3,NA,CATGTGNTDTQYF,TGTGCCACCGGGACAGGCAACACAGATACGCAGTATTTT
TRBV4-1,NA,TRBJ1-1,NA,CASSKSDMNTEAFF,TGCGCCAGCAGCAAGTCGGACATGAACACTGAAGCTTTCTTT
TRBV10-3,NA,TRBJ2-3,NA,CAISELPLITDTQYF,TGTGCCATCAGTGAGTTGCCACTAATCACAGATACGCAGTATTTT
TRBV7-3,TRBD2,TRBJ2-1,NA,CASSLEGTSGSHEQFF,TGTGCCAGCAGCTTAGAGGGCACTAGCGGGAGCCATGAGCAGTTCTTC
TRBV10-3,NA,TRBJ2-5,NA,CAISQTGTGETQYF,TGTGCCATCAGCCAAACAGGGACGGGTGAGACCCAGTACTTC
TRBV7-3,NA,TRBJ2-6,many,CASRSGANVLTF,TGTGCCAGCCGGTCTGGGGCCAACGTCCTGACTTTC
TRBV2,TRBD2,TRBJ2-3,NA,CASGVSGEGTDTQYF,TGTGCCAGCGGGGTTAGCGGGGAGGGCACAGATACGCAGTATTTT
TRBV5-1,NA,TRBJ2-2,NA,CASSLRDITGELFF,TGCGCCAGCAGCCTGCGGGATATCACCGGGGAGCTGTTTTTT
TRBV7-8,TRBD1,TRBJ1-4,many,CASSTNPGTASGKLFF,TGTGCCAGCAGCACCAACCCCGGGACAGCGTCGGGAAAACTGTTTTTT
TRBV20-1,NA,TRBJ2-3,NA,CSAPLVDTQYF,TGCAGTGCTCCCTTAGTGGATACGCAGTATTTT
TRBV10-1,NA,TRBJ1-1,NA,CASLEGGLNTEAFF,TGCGCCAGCCTCGAGGGGGGCTTGAACACTGAAGCTTTCTTT
TRBV20-1,TRBD2,TRBJ2-5,NA,CSARVSLAATQYF,TGCAGTGCTAGAGTTTCCCTAGCGGCGACCCAGTACTTC
TRBV2,NA,TRBJ2-5,few,CASLFVGGQETQYF,TGTGCCAGCCTCTTCGTTGGGGGCCAAGAGACCCAGTACTTC
TRBV6-6,NA,TRBJ1-1,NA,CASSPREKNTEAFF,TGTGCCAGCAGTCCCCGGGAGAAGAACACTGAAGCTTTCTTT
TRBV4-3,NA,TRBJ2-7,NA,CASSQDRRGYEQYF,TGCGCCAGCAGCCAAGATCGTCGGGGCTACGAGCAGTACTTC
TRBV7-8,TRBD1,TRBJ1-1,many,CASSEGTGRLAFF,TGTGCCAGCAGCGAGGGGACAGGCCGACTAGCTTTCTTT
TRBV6-5,NA,TRBJ2-6,NA,CASDIGDSGANVLTF,TGTGCCAGCGACATCGGGGACTCTGGGGCCAACGTCCTGACTTTC
TRBV20-1,TRBD1,TRBJ1-5,few,CSAREGGSFRTGSHYANQPQHF,TGCAGTGCTAGAGAGGGCGGTAGTTTCAGGACAGGGTCCCACTATGCCAATCAGCCCCAGCATTTT
TRBV29-1,NA,TRBJ1-2,few,CSVVGIYGYTF,TGCAGCGTTGTAGGGATCTATGGCTACACCTTC
TRBV19,NA,TRBJ1-5,NA,CASSLGEYQPQHF,TGTGCCAGTAGTCTCGGGGAGTATCAGCCCCAGCATTTT
TRBV29-1,TRBD2,TRBJ2-7,few,CSVVASSGSYEQYF,TGCAGCGTTGTCGCTTCTAGCGGGAGCTATGAGCAGTACTTC
TRBV28,TRBD1,TRBJ2-7,NA,CASSGRQGVRAYEQYF,TGTGCCAGCAGTGGACGACAGGGAGTGAGGGCCTACGAGCAGTACTTC
TRBV7-3,TRBD2,TRBJ2-7,NA,CASQRERYEQYF,TGTGCCAGCCAGCGGGAGAGGTACGAGCAGTACTTC
TRBV20-1,NA,TRBJ1-6,few,CSGVEVDSPLHF,TGCAGCGGGGTAGAGGTTGACTCACCCCTCCACTTT
TRBV5-1,NA,TRBJ2-7,NA,CASSPAVRSYEQYF,TGCGCCAGCAGCCCGGCAGTTCGCTCCTACGAGCAGTACTTC
TRBV7-2,NA,TRBJ2-2,NA,CASGFLRGGELFF,TGTGCCAGCGGCTTCTTGAGAGGCGGGGAGCTGTTTTTT
TRBV28,TRBD2,TRBJ2-2,NA,CASSLAGGHTGELFF,TGTGCCAGCAGTCTAGCGGGGGGCCACACCGGGGAGCTGTTTTTT
TRBV20-1,TRBD1,TRBJ1-2,few,CSAAFRQGGYGYTF,TGCAGTGCCGCATTCAGGCAGGGGGGGTATGGCTACACCTTC
TRBV6-2/TRBV6-3,TRBD1,TRBJ2-7,NA,CASSKRQGSGYEQYF,TGTGCCAGCAGTAAACGACAGGGGTCGGGGTACGAGCAGTACTTC
TRBV24-1,NA,TRBJ2-1,few,CATSDFRGSSYNEQFF,TGTGCCACCAGTGATTTCCGAGGGAGCTCCTACAATGAGCAGTTCTTC
TRBV10-1,TRBD2,TRBJ2-1,few,CASSPASGGADEQFF,TGCGCCAGCAGTCCAGCTAGCGGGGGGGCCGATGAGCAGTTCTTC
TRBV9,TRBD1,TRBJ1-6,NA,CASSTDRVRGSPLHF,TGTGCCAGCAGCACTGACAGGGTGAGAGGTTCACCCCTCCACTTT
TRBV19,NA,TRBJ1-1,many,CASRIRDGKTAFF,TGTGCCAGTAGGATACGGGACGGAAAAACAGCTTTCTTT